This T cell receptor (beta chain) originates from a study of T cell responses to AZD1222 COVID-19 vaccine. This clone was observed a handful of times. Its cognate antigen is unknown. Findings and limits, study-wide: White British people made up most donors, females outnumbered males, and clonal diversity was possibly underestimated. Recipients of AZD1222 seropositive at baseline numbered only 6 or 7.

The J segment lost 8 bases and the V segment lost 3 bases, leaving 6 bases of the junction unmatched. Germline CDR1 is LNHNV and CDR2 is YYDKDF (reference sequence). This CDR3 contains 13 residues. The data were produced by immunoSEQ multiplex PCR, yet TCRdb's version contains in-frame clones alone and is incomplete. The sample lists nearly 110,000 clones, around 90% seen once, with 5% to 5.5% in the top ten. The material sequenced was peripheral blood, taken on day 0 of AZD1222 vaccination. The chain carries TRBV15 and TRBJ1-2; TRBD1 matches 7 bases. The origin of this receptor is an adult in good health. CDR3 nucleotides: TGTGCCACCAGCAGGAAGACAGGGCAGGGCTACACCTTC. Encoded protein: CATSRKTGQGYTF.